This is a list of T cell receptor beta chains from one sample in a study of blood T cell repertoires in COVID-19. TCRdb's copy holds only in-frame clones and misses some; the assay was immunoSEQ multiplex PCR. The sample comprises fewer than 500,000 clones, more than 75% of which are singletons, and approximately 1.2% rests with the top ten. Material: PBMCs or T cells enriched from blood (not recorded which). These receptors were obtained from a man aged 25 to 40 who had recovered from COVID-19. Each CDR3 is given with its conserved first and last residue. The order of the fields is J gene, V gene, D gene, clone size, CDR3 DNA, CDR3 protein. A D gene is named only where the DNA matches it firmly. Some rows have no size entry. The others give once, few or many, or a class for an expanded clone.

j_gene: TRBJ1-5; v_gene: TRBV7-2; d_gene: NA; abundance: few; CDR3nt: TGTGCCAGCAGCCGTACCCGGGAAGGGGGGCCCCAGCATTTT; CDR3aa: CASSRTREGGPQHF
j_gene: TRBJ2-3; v_gene: TRBV5-1; d_gene: NA; abundance: NA; CDR3nt: TGCGTCAGCAGCTTTTGGGCTCCCCGCACAGATACGCAGTATTTT; CDR3aa: CVSSFWAPRTDTQYF
j_gene: TRBJ1-2; v_gene: TRBV19; d_gene: NA; abundance: once; CDR3nt: TGTGCCAGTAGTATAGGGACAGAATTCTATGGCTACACCTTC; CDR3aa: CASSIGTEFYGYTF
j_gene: TRBJ2-1; v_gene: TRBV5-8; d_gene: TRBD1; abundance: NA; CDR3nt: TGTGCCAGCACCCGGGACAGGCTGCAGTTCTTC; CDR3aa: CASTRDRLQFF
j_gene: TRBJ1-2; v_gene: TRBV6-5; d_gene: NA; abundance: few; CDR3nt: TGTGCCAGCAGTTACACGAGGTCCGAGGGCTACACCTTC; CDR3aa: CASSYTRSEGYTF
j_gene: TRBJ1-2; v_gene: TRBV6-5; d_gene: NA; abundance: NA; CDR3nt: TGTGCCAGCAGTTACCTCGGTGGCTACACCTTC; CDR3aa: CASSYLGGYTF
j_gene: TRBJ1-1; v_gene: TRBV7-2; d_gene: NA; abundance: NA; CDR3nt: TGTGCCAGCAGCACCCGGGGGGGTGGGAACACTGAAGCTTTCTTT; CDR3aa: CASSTRGGGNTEAFF
j_gene: TRBJ1-3; v_gene: TRBV7-9; d_gene: NA; abundance: NA; CDR3nt: TGTGCCAGCAGCTCGACAGGAAACACCATATATTTT; CDR3aa: CASSSTGNTIYF
j_gene: TRBJ1-2; v_gene: TRBV3-1/TRBV3-2; d_gene: NA; abundance: NA; CDR3nt: TGTGCCAGCAGCCAAGATTTGACGGGAGCTAACTATGGCTACACCTTC; CDR3aa: CASSQDLTGANYGYTF
j_gene: TRBJ2-2; v_gene: TRBV12-5; d_gene: NA; abundance: NA; CDR3nt: TGTGCTAGTGGTTTACTCGTTGCGGGGCCGAACACCGGGGAGCTGTTTTTT; CDR3aa: CASGLLVAGPNTGELFF
j_gene: TRBJ1-2; v_gene: TRBV7-9; d_gene: NA; abundance: NA; CDR3nt: TGTGCCAGCAGTCCTACAGGGACGCTCGGCTACACCTTC; CDR3aa: CASSPTGTLGYTF
j_gene: TRBJ1-2; v_gene: TRBV15; d_gene: NA; abundance: NA; CDR3nt: TGTGCCACCAGCAGAGAGATAAGTGACATTAGAAGCGGCTACACCTTC; CDR3aa: CATSREISDIRSGYTF
j_gene: TRBJ1-1; v_gene: TRBV7-8; d_gene: NA; abundance: NA; CDR3nt: TGTGCCAGCAGCTTAGGGTTAACAGGGCGCGGAGCTTTCTTT; CDR3aa: CASSLGLTGRGAFF
j_gene: TRBJ2-7; v_gene: TRBV2; d_gene: NA; abundance: NA; CDR3nt: TGTGCCAGCAGTGAGGTCTCCCCCGGGGTGTACGAGCAGTACTTC; CDR3aa: CASSEVSPGVYEQYF
j_gene: TRBJ2-7; v_gene: TRBV19; d_gene: TRBD2; abundance: once; CDR3nt: TGTGCCAGTAGGGCTAGCGGGGGCCAACGGGCCTACGAGCAGTACTTC; CDR3aa: CASRASGGQRAYEQYF